This TCR beta chain was sequenced for a study of blood T cells in healthy people across ages. Broader study findings: Estimated diversity that came from one million T cells was considered an underestimate. Possibly confounding the expanded clonotype changes was the fact that donor CMV status was unknown.

Looked up from germline, CDR1 is SQVTM and CDR2 is ANQGSEA. The CDR3 runs 13 residues. V trimming: 7 bases; J trimming: 2 bases; junction bases outside the gene matches: 4. This clonotype was found a few times. Its specificity is not known. The use of a sample-barcoded 5' primer and a J-beta primer mix characterized a second PCR of roughly 6 to 11 cycles. In TCRdb, the 5' RACE reads were re-called with MiXCR into one record per CDR3 protein. Counted here are approximately 760,000 distinct CDR3 sequences, around 25% occurring once; the ten biggest clones make up more than 8%. This sample also belongs to another study, concerning T cells of mothers and their children. This second study notes: The study sampled a few healthy Caucasian mothers and their six children.

The clonotype was recovered from a boy aged 10-17 years in good health. Sequencing was performed on blood. The chain is built from TRBV29-1 and TRBJ2-1, with TRBD2 matching over 8 bases. The CDR3 here is CSASRGAYNEQFF. CDR3 coding DNA: TGCAGCGCGTCGCGGGGGGCCTACAATGAGCAGTTCTTC.